These 4 T cell receptor beta chains originate from one sample sequenced in a study of blood T cell repertoires in COVID-19. Produced via immunoSEQ multiplex PCR; TCRdb's table is partial and in-frame only. The profile shows tens of thousands of clones, over 75% of them singletons. The specimen was peripheral blood. Receptors originate from a human donor in a cohort sampled during active COVID-19.

This clone appeared once. The chain joins TRBV3-1 (or the pseudogene TRBV3-2) to TRBJ2-7; TRBD2 matches 13 bases. V dropped 4 bases and J dropped 7; count of bases not matched to a gene: 7. CDR3 length: 15 residues. The germline CDR1 and CDR2 sequences are LGHDT and YNNKEL (reference sequence). DNA of the CDR3: TGTGCCAGCAGCCCCGGACTAGCGGGAGTTAGTGAGCAGTACTTC. Its translation is CASSPGLAGVSEQYF.

The chain employs TRBV7-9 and TRBJ2-7; 8 positions agree with TRBD1. V lost 4 bases to trimming and J lost 1 base; unmatched junction nucleotides: 6. Germline loops: CDR1 SEHNR, CDR2 FQNEAQ (reference sequence). The CDR3 is made up of 15 amino acids. CDR3 residues: CASSSQGAKSYEQYF. The CDR3 nucleotides read TGTGCCAGCAGCTCTCAGGGGGCGAAGTCCTACGAGCAGTACTTC.

V usage is TRBV6-4 and J usage is TRBJ1-5; no clear D gene. This CDR3 spans 14 amino acids. From germline, CDR1 is MRHNA and CDR2 SNTAGT. With 4 bases removed from V and 4 bases from J, the gap between germline ends came to 11 bases. The DNA of the CDR3 is TGTGCCAGCAGTGTGGCGGTCGAAAATCAGCCCCAGCATTTT. This gives the protein CASSVAVENQPQHF.

This chain connects TRBV7-8 to TRBJ2-7, with a possible D match to TRBD1 (6 bases). Per the germline V gene, CDR1 is SGHVS and CDR2 is FQNEAQ. CDR3 size: 15 residues. V lost 8 bases, J lost 3 bases, and 20 bases lay in between. The CDR3 nucleotides are TGTGCCAGCCGTCGGGACACAGAGTTTATCTACGAGCAGTACTTC. Translated, it gives CASRRDTEFIYEQYF.